The clone carrying this T cell receptor (beta chain) is labeled medium-sized. What it recognizes is unknown. TRBV12-4/TRBJ1-2 clonotypes were amplified with adaptor-ligated barcode primers. In TCRdb, the multiplex PCR reads were re-called with MiXCR into one record per CDR3 protein. Of thousands of distinct CDR3 sequences in the sample, about 5% were seen once. Trimming shortened V by 4 bases and J by 4 bases, and 13 bases separated the two germline ends. The CDR3 is made up of 14 amino acids. Overall study findings and caveats: The TCR gene usage of tumor memory CD4+ T cells clustered together with blood and lymph node memory CD4+ cells and with lymph node naive CD4+ cells. Tumor-infiltrating Treg TCR alpha and beta sequences overlapped most with tumor naive CD4+ T cells, then blood naive.

Sequenced material: naive CD4+ T cells sorted from blood. Subset noted: naive CD4+ T cells, CD4+CD45RA+CD25-. This receptor was obtained from a female donor with breast cancer. The chain has TRBV12-3 or TRBV12-4 and TRBJ1-2; no clear D gene. CDR3 in DNA: TGTGCCAGCAGTTCCCTTGGGGAGGGCTATGGCTACACCTTC. Encoded protein: CASSSLGEGYGYTF.